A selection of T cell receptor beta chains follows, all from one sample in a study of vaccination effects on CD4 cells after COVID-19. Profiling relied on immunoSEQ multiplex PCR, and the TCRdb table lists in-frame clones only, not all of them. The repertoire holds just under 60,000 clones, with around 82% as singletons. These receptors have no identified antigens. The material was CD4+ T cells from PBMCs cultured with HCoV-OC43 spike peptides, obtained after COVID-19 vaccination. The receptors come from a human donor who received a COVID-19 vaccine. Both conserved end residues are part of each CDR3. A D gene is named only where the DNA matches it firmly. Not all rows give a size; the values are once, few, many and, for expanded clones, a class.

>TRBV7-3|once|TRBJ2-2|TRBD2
CASSLSHPGLAGTNTGELFF
TGTGCCAGCAGCTTATCCCACCCGGGACTAGCGGGGACTAACACCGGGGAGCTGTTTTTT
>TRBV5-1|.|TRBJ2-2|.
CASSRYYLGQDTGELFF
TGCGCCAGCAGCCGGTATTATTTGGGACAAGACACCGGGGAGCTGTTTTTT
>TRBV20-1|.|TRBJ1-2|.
CSASAPTNYGYTF
TGCAGTGCTAGTGCCCCAACTAACTATGGCTACACCTTC
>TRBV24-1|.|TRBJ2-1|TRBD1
CATSDTNPTGGTYNEQFF
TGTGCCACCAGTGATACAAACCCGACAGGGGGTACCTACAATGAGCAGTTCTTC
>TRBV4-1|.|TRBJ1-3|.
CASSRVPTRFDTIYF
TGCGCCAGCAGCCGTGTCCCTACCCGTTTTGACACCATATATTTT
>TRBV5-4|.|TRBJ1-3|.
CASSLGASGNTIYF
TGTGCCAGCAGCTTGGGTGCTTCTGGCAACACCATATATTTT
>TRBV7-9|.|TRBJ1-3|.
CASSSDSRNTIYF
TGTGCCAGCAGTTCAGACAGTAGAAACACCATATATTTT
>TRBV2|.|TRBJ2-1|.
CASRETLLGYEQFF
TGTGCCAGCAGGGAAACGCTCCTGGGCTATGAGCAGTTCTTC
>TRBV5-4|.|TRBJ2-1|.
CASSLDRASYNEQFF
TGTGCCAGCAGCTTGGATAGAGCTTCCTACAATGAGCAGTTCTTC
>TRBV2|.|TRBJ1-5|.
CASSVKGANQPQHF
TGTGCCAGCAGTGTTAAAGGGGCCAATCAGCCCCAGCATTTT
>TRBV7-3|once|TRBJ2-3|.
CASSLKGEDTQYF
TGTGCCAGCAGCTTAAAAGGGGAAGATACGCAGTATTTT
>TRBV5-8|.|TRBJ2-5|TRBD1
CASNRQGLFQETQYF
TGTGCCAGCAACCGACAGGGCCTTTTCCAAGAGACCCAGTACTTC
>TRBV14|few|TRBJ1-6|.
CASSLFSPGTLHF
TGTGCCAGCAGCCTTTTTTCTCCAGGCACACTCCACTTT
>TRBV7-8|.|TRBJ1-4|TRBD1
CASSLHPRGGKDEKLFF
TGTGCCAGCAGCCTACATCCAAGAGGGGGCAAGGATGAAAAACTGTTTTTT
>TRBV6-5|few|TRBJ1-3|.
CASSYSETGNTIYF
TGTGCCAGCAGTTACTCGGAGACTGGAAACACCATATATTTT
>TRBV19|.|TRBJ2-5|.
CASSISRGLETQYF
TGTGCCAGTAGTATAAGCAGGGGTTTAGAGACCCAGTACTTC
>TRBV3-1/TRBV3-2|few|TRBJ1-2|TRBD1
CASSQLTGGYGYTF
TGTGCCAGCAGCCAGCTGACAGGGGGCTATGGCTACACCTTC
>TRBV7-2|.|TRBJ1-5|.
CASSLASQSNQPQHF
TGTGCCAGCAGCTTAGCGAGCCAGAGCAATCAGCCCCAGCATTTT
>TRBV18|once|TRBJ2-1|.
CASSPMSSYNEQFF
TGTGCCAGCTCACCGATGAGCTCCTACAATGAGCAGTTCTTC
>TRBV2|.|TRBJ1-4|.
CASTPIQGLLSEKLFF
TGTGCCAGCACCCCCATCCAGGGCCTTTTGTCCGAAAAACTGTTTTTT
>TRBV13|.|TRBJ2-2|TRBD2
CASSPGTSGVLNTGELFF
TGTGCCAGCAGCCCCGGGACTAGCGGGGTCCTGAACACCGGGGAGCTGTTTTTT
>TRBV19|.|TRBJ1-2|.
CASSIGTYGYGYTF
TGTGCCAGTAGTATCGGGACCTATGGCTATGGCTACACCTTC